These 15 T cell receptor beta chains originate from one sample sequenced in a study of blood T cells in healthy people across ages. Together with a sample-barcoded 5' primer, a J-beta primer mix was included in a second PCR lasting roughly 6 to 12 cycles. TCRdb processed the 5' RACE reads anew with MiXCR; each CDR3 protein has one entry. The repertoire holds about 640,000 distinct CDR3 sequences, with 58% as singletons. Sequencing was carried out using blood. The source is a man aged 55-75 years in good health.

This chain connects TRBV20-1 to TRBJ2-5, with D possibly matching TRBD2 (6 bases). Trimming took off 3 bases at V and 0 bases at J, with 17 bases between the two ends. Germline V gene lookup returns CDR1 DFQATT and CDR2 SNEGSKA (reference sequence). The CDR3 loop spans 16 amino acids. The CDR3 sequence: CSASRGGDANQETQYF. The CDR3 DNA is TGCAGTGCTAGTAGGGGCGGGGACGCCAACCAAGAGACCCAGTACTTC.

This chain joins TRBV11-2 and TRBJ2-1; 10 positions match TRBD2. The CDR3 covers 15 residues. Trimming removed 5 bases from V and 7 bases from J; junction bases left unmatched: 8. Germline V lookup: CDR1 SGHAT, CDR2 FQNNGV. For the CDR3, the DNA is TGTGCCAGCAGCCCGGGACTAGCGCCTCAAAATGAGCAGTTCTTC. Translating it yields CASSPGLAPQNEQFF.

The chain uses TRBV5-1 and TRBJ2-5; 8 nucleotides align to TRBD2. Germline V gives CDR1 SGHRS, CDR2 YFSETQ. This CDR3 has 16 amino acids. J lost 5 bases, V lost 4 bases, and 13 bases had no gene match. CDR3 coding DNA: TGCGCCAGCAGCGACACCGGGGGGGCCGACGAGGAGACCCAGTACTTC. Amino acid sequence: CASSDTGGADEETQYF.

The rearrangement uses TRBV29-1 and TRBJ2-3; D assignment may be TRBD1 or TRBD2 (5 bases each). Germline values: CDR1 SQVTM, CDR2 ANQGSEA. The V gene lost 6 bases and the J gene lost 8 bases, with 24 bases spanning the gap. This CDR3 region has 15 residues. The CDR3 protein is CSVTTALGTQGTQYF. CDR3 DNA: TGCAGCGTCACAACCGCCCTAGGGACCCAAGGTACGCAGTATTTT.

This clonotype appeared a few times. J is TRBJ1-5 and V is TRBV5-5; 10 bases agree with TRBD1. Germline V lookup: CDR1 SGHKS, CDR2 YYEKEE (reference sequence). After removal of 3 bases from V and 5 bases from J, the junction contained 5 bases not matched to a gene. This CDR3 contains 15 residues. The CDR3 region is CASSSGQGNYQPQHF. For the CDR3, the DNA is TGTGCCAGCAGCTCGGGACAGGGGAATTATCAGCCCCAGCATTTT.

The rearrangement joins TRBV18 to TRBJ2-7; 9 bases align to TRBD1. The CDR3 spans 14 residues. J lost 7 bases, V lost 6 bases, and 10 bases had no gene match. The germline gives CDR1 KGHSH, CDR2 LQKENI. The CDR3 loop reads CASSEGTGIGEQYF. CDR3 sequence (DNA): TGTGCCAGCTCGGAAGGGACAGGGATCGGTGAGCAGTACTTC.

This clonotype was observed a handful of times. This chain uses TRBV12-3 or TRBV12-4 with TRBJ2-6; no clear D gene. The CDR3 runs to 14 residues. Trimming pared 6 bases from V and 13 bases from J, leaving 19 bases between. The CDR3 sequence: CASSPSETPQVLTF. The CDR3 DNA follows: TGTGCCAGCAGCCCGTCGGAGACTCCTCAAGTCCTGACTTTC.

This clonotype was counted a few times. The V and J genes are TRBV25-1 and TRBJ2-5, with TRBD1 matching 8 bases. CDR3 length equals 15 residues. Per germline, CDR1 MGHDK and CDR2 SYGVNS. Trimming removed 4 bases from V and 11 bases from J; junction bases left unmatched: 15. CDR3: CASSGSQGGYNEQYF. CDR3 bases: TGTGCCAGCAGTGGCTCACAGGGGGGCTACAATGAGCAGTACTTC. Combining the CDR3 with reference TRBV25-1 and TRBJ2-5 gives the whole variable domain EADIYQTPRYLVIGTGKKITLECSQTMGHDKMYWYQQDPGMELHLIHYSYGVNSTEKGDLSSESTVSRIRTEHFPLTLESARPSHTSQYLCASSGSQGGYNEQYFGPGTRLLVL.

This chain links TRBV2 with TRBJ2-7, with TRBD2 identical over 14 bases. V gave up 8 bases and J gave up 2 bases; unmatched junction bases: 5. The CDR3 has 15 amino acids. The germline gives CDR1 SNHLY, CDR2 FYNNEI. CDR3 residues: CASGMGLAGAYEQYF. The CDR3 region has the DNA TGTGCCAGCGGGATGGGACTAGCGGGGGCCTACGAGCAGTACTTC.

There are a few counts of this clonotype. J is TRBJ1-2 and V is TRBV9; 8 bases are a match to TRBD1. Germline loops: CDR1 SGDLS, CDR2 YYNGEE. The J segment lost 8 bases and the V segment lost 1 base, leaving 4 bases of the junction unmatched. The CDR3 has 13 amino acids. CDR3 region: CASSVNTGGGYTF. DNA for the CDR3: TGTGCCAGCAGCGTAAATACAGGGGGAGGCTACACCTTC.

The CDR3 is CASSPNTHEQYF. The CDR3 nucleotides read TGTGCCAGCAGCCCCAATACTCACGAGCAGTACTTC. This rearrangement joins TRBV7-2 to TRBJ2-7, with unresolved D. Germline V lookup: CDR1 SGHTA, CDR2 FQGNSA. V was cut by 5 bases and J by 5 bases, with 10 bases left in between. The CDR3 is 12 residues long.

V gene TRBV5-1 combines with J gene TRBJ2-3; D gene ambiguous. CDR3 length equals 11 residues. V was shortened by 7 bases and J by 6 bases, with 9 bases between the two germline ends. From germline, CDR1 is SGHRS and CDR2 YFSETQ. The CDR3 DNA reads as TGCGCCAGCTTCAATAGGGATACGCAGTATTTT. It codes for CASFNRDTQYF.

The genes are TRBV20-1 and TRBJ2-3; 13 positions agree with TRBD2. V lost 6 bases, J lost 1 base, and 7 bases stayed unmatched. The CDR3 contains 16 residues. Germline V gene sequence: CDR1 DFQATT, CDR2 SNEGSKA (reference sequence). The CDR3 DNA reads as TGCAGTGCCAAGCCCGGACTAGCGGGGGGCACAGATACGCAGTATTTT. The encoded protein is CSAKPGLAGGTDTQYF.

This clonotype appeared once. This sequence joins TRBV5-1 and TRBJ1-2, with a tentative D call TRBD1 (6 bases). This CDR3 has 18 residues. The V gene lost 1 base and the J gene lost 0 bases, with 19 bases spanning the gap. Germline values: CDR1 SGHRS, CDR2 YFSETQ. CDR3 sequence reads: CASSLRGRQESSNYGYTF. DNA of the CDR3: TGCGCCAGCAGCTTGAGAGGACGACAGGAATCCTCTAACTATGGCTACACCTTC.

V and J are TRBV29-1 and TRBJ2-5; D is unresolved. The CDR3 loop spans 15 amino acids. Per the germline V gene, CDR1 is SQVTM and CDR2 is ANQGSEA. Trimming pared 7 bases from V and 2 bases from J, leaving 20 bases between. CDR3 sequence: CSACTWPKGQETQYF. The DNA of the CDR3 is TGCAGCGCGTGTACCTGGCCGAAAGGGCAAGAGACCCAGTACTTC. Combining the CDR3 with reference TRBV29-1 and TRBJ2-5 gives the whole variable domain SAVISQKPSRDICQRGTSLTIQCQVDSQVTMMFWYRQQPGQSLTLIATANQGSEATYESGFVIDKFPISRPNLTFSTLTVSNMSPEDSSIYLCSACTWPKGQETQYFGPGTRLLVL.